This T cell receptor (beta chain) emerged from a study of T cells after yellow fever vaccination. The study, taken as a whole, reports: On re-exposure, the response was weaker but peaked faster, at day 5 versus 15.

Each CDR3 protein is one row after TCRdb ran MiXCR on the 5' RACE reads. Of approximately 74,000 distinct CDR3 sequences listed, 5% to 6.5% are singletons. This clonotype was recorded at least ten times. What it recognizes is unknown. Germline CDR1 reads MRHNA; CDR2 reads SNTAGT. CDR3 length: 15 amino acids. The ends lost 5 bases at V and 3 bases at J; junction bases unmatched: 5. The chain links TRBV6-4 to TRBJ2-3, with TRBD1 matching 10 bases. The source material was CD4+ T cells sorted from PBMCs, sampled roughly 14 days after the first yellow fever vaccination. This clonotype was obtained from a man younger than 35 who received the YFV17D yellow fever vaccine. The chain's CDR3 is CASSTGQGDTDTQYF. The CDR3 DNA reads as TGTGCCAGCAGTACCGGACAGGGGGATACAGATACGCAGTATTTT.